These 8 T cell receptor beta chains were sequenced from one sample in a study of T cells in Graves' hyperthyroidism and ophthalmopathy. Researchers took RNA transcripts and amplified the TCR beta CDR3 regions from them. A set of HTBI primers served as the primers for a first-round RT-PCR of the TCR CDR3. TCRdb re-called the multiplex PCR reads through MiXCR, storing one row per CDR3 protein. The sample lists roughly 380,000 distinct CDR3 sequences; roughly 20% were seen once. The source material was blood. Receptors originate from a woman aged 40 to 55 with Graves' ophthalmopathy.

This clonotype has a count of ten or more. The chain employs TRBV27 and TRBJ2-5, with D possibly TRBD2 on 6 matching bases. This CDR3 region has 14 residues. Germline CDR1 reads MNHEY; CDR2 reads SMNVEV (reference sequence). V lost 6 bases and J lost 1, with 12 bases in between. In nucleotides, the CDR3 is TGTGCCAGCAGGCTCGGGACTTCCCAAGAGACCCAGTACTTC. Residues: CASRLGTSQETQYF.

This clonotype was seen ten or more times. This may arise from a read error, as a much more abundant clone is one base away. The chain couples TRBV12-3 or TRBV12-4 to TRBJ2-7, with 8 bases aligning to TRBD2. The J segment lost 2 bases and the V segment lost 0 bases, leaving 3 bases of the junction unmatched. The CDR3 runs to 15 residues. The CDR3 loop reads CASSLALAEPYEQYF. In DNA form, the CDR3 reads TGTGCCAGCAGTTTAGCACTAGCGGAACCCTACGAGCAGTACTTC.

This clonotype was observed many times. This rearrangement joins TRBV20-1 to TRBJ2-5, with 7 bases aligning to TRBD2. This CDR3 has 14 residues. V was pared by 0 bases and J by 3 bases, with 4 bases of the junction left unmatched. CDR1 is DFQATT and CDR2 is SNEGSKA in the germline V gene (reference sequence). The CDR3: CSARDGAGEETQYF. The CDR3 DNA follows: TGCAGTGCTAGAGATGGTGCGGGAGAAGAGACCCAGTACTTC.

This clonotype was detected many times. The chain combines TRBV27 with TRBJ1-3; 9 bases fit TRBD1. Per the germline V gene, CDR1 is MNHEY and CDR2 is SMNVEV (reference sequence). The CDR3 is 14 residues long. V was pared by 5 bases and J by 3 bases, with 2 bases of the junction left unmatched. This CDR3 reads CASSRQGVGNTIYF. The CDR3 DNA sequence: TGTGCCAGCAGTCGACAGGGGGTTGGAAACACCATATATTTT.

CDR3 protein: CASREQGQGGTEAFF. CDR3 DNA: TGTGCCAGCAGAGAACAGGGACAGGGAGGCACTGAAGCTTTCTTT. This chain joins TRBV28 and TRBJ1-1; TRBD1 matches at 9 bases. V was clipped by 6 bases and J by 4 bases; unmatched bases: 9. The CDR3 is made up of 15 amino acids. The germline V gene has CDR1 MDHEN and CDR2 SYDVKM.

The table lists this clonotype with many counts. The chain links TRBV20-1 to TRBJ1-5; weak D call: TRBD1 (5 bases). The CDR3 runs to 13 residues. V was cut by 6 bases and J by 4 bases, with 13 bases left in between. The germline V gene encodes CDR1 DFQATT and CDR2 SNEGSKA (reference sequence). CDR3: CSAVGVSNQPQHF. In DNA, the CDR3 is TGCAGTGCGGTAGGGGTGAGTAATCAGCCCCAGCATTTT.

This clonotype has a count of ten or more. V is TRBV25-1 and J is TRBJ2-7; no reliable D call. There are 13 residues in the CDR3. V was clipped by 4 bases and J by 3 bases, with 10 bases between them. Germline V lookup: CDR1 MGHDK, CDR2 SYGVNS. CDR3 amino acids: CASSAGQFYEQYF. In DNA, the CDR3 is TGTGCCAGCAGTGCGGGTCAGTTCTACGAGCAGTACTTC.

This clonotype showed up just a few times. The chain links TRBV14 to TRBJ2-4; D is perhaps TRBD1 (5 bases). The V end lost 0 bases, the J end lost 1 base, and 22 bases lay between the germline ends. CDR1 SGHDN and CDR2 FVKESK come from the germline V gene. The CDR3 covers 20 residues. The CDR3 here is CASSQDGLDFCRAAKNIQYF. The CDR3 DNA sequence: TGTGCCAGCAGCCAAGATGGATTGGATTTTTGCAGGGCGGCCAAAAACATTCAGTACTTC. Drawing the rest from reference TRBV14 and TRBJ2-4, the complete variable domain is EAGVTQFPSHSVIEKGQTVTLRCDPISGHDNLYWYRRVMGKEIKFLLHFVKESKQDESGMPNNRFLAERTGGTYSTLKVQPAELEDSGVYFCASSQDGLDFCRAAKNIQYFGAGTRLSVL.